This TCR beta chain was sequenced in a study of Graves' ophthalmopathy and Graves' hyperthyroidism. Germline CDR1 MGHDK, CDR2 SYGVNS. Trimming removed 5 bases from V and 0 bases from J, with 13 bases in between. This CDR3 is built from 15 residues. Pregnancy or lactation, uncontrolled infections and other autoimmune diseases were grounds for excluding patients. Amplified material comprised TCR beta CDR3 regions derived from RNA transcripts. Second-round multiplex PCR followed a first-round RT-PCR using HTBI primers. TCRdb processed the multiplex PCR reads anew with MiXCR; each CDR3 protein has one entry. The table lists about 700,000 distinct CDR3 sequences, 40% of them singletons.

The sequencing input was peripheral blood. The TCR originated in an adult man with Graves' ophthalmopathy. V is TRBV25-1 and J is TRBJ1-1; possibly TRBD1 for D (5 bases). The CDR3 DNA reads as TGTGCCAGCAGTTTAACGACAGCCATGAACACTGAAGCTTTCTTT. Amino acids: CASSLTTAMNTEAFF.